These 21 T cell receptor beta chains originate from one sample sequenced in a study of PD-1 blockade in classical Hodgkin lymphoma. The data were produced by immunoSEQ multiplex PCR, yet TCRdb's version contains in-frame clones alone and is incomplete. Of over 75,000 clones in the sample, 90% were seen once. The time point denotes: cycle 4 day 1 (C4D1), after five to seven weeks of nivolumab. Every patient had relapsed following autologous stem cell transplantation, and cohorts differed in brentuximab vedotin exposure. The sample here was peripheral blood mononuclear cells (PBMCs), taken before the fourth cycle of nivolumab. These receptors all stem from a human donor with classical Hodgkin lymphoma.

This sequence joins TRBV19 and TRBJ1-4; TRBD1 matches at 7 bases. The CDR3 is made up of 16 amino acids. After removal of 4 bases from V and 8 bases from J, the junction contained 13 bases not matched to a gene. Germline V gene lookup returns CDR1 LNHDA and CDR2 SQIVND (reference sequence). Written as DNA, the CDR3 is TGTGCCAGTAGTACCCCAACAGGGGTGATAGGCGAAAAACTGTTTTTT. This encodes CASSTPTGVIGEKLFF.

DNA of the CDR3: TGTGCCAGCAGTTTAGGACGGGAGGGGTACGAGCAGTACTTC. It translates to CASSLGREGYEQYF. This chain connects TRBV28 to TRBJ2-7; 8 bases are shared with TRBD2. Per the germline V gene, CDR1 is MDHEN and CDR2 is SYDVKM. V trimming: 2 bases; J trimming: 4 bases; junction bases outside the gene matches: 4. CDR3 length: 14 amino acids.

The chain recombines TRBV2 with TRBJ2-7; TRBD2 matches at 10 bases. CDR1 is SNHLY and CDR2 is FYNNEI in the germline V gene. CDR3 length: 19 amino acids. V lost 7 bases, J lost 1 base, and 19 bases stayed unmatched. CDR3 DNA: TGTGCCAGCATCCTCCAGGACTTCTATAGCGGGGGGCCTTCCTACGAGCAGTACTTC. As protein: CASILQDFYSGGPSYEQYF.

The chain carries TRBV18 and TRBJ1-6; 7 bases agree with TRBD1. Germline V lookup: CDR1 KGHSH, CDR2 LQKENI. Losses at the gene ends were 2 bases for V and 7 bases for J; bases not matched to a gene: 2. The CDR3 has 14 residues. The CDR3 nucleotides are TGTGCCAGCTCACCAAGGGACAGAAATTCACCCCTCCACTTT. It codes for CASSPRDRNSPLHF.

V is TRBV19 and J is TRBJ2-1, with 10 bases lining up with TRBD2. CDR1 LNHDA and CDR2 SQIVND come from the germline V gene (reference sequence). The CDR3 has 18 residues. V shed 5 bases and J 6 bases; nucleotides not matched to a gene: 16. DNA of the CDR3: TGTGCCAGTAGTCATGGGAAAAAGCGGGGGGGCAGTCCCAATGAGCAGTTCTTC. It specifies CASSHGKKRGGSPNEQFF.

CDR3 residues: CASSSLSVDEQYF. The DNA for the CDR3 is TGTGCCAGCAGTTCTCTCAGCGTAGACGAGCAGTACTTC. This rearrangement joins TRBV6-6 to TRBJ2-7; D is ambiguous. Germline V gives CDR1 MNHNY, CDR2 SVGAGI (reference sequence). Trimming took off 4 bases at V and 5 bases at J, with 12 bases between the two ends. The CDR3 loop spans 13 amino acids.

The chain recombines TRBV27 with TRBJ2-1, with D hard to call. From germline, CDR1 is MNHEY and CDR2 SMNVEV (reference sequence). The CDR3 sequence is 16 residues long. V was cut by 7 bases and J by 0 bases, with 16 bases left in between. Written as DNA, the CDR3 is TGTGCCAGCACTCCTTCTGCCCCGAGCTCCTACAATGAGCAGTTCTTC. Its translation: CASTPSAPSSYNEQFF.

The genes are TRBV6-1 and TRBJ1-6, with 8 bases fitting TRBD1. CDR1 is MNHNS and CDR2 is SASEGT in the germline V gene. V lost 4 bases, J lost 3 bases, and 11 bases stayed unmatched. This CDR3 is built from 18 residues. The CDR3 nucleotides read TGTGCCAGCAGTGCCTCGGGGACAGGAGGGTACTATAATTCACCCCTCCACTTT. Its protein is CASSASGTGGYYNSPLHF.

As for this clone: The junction and the germline gene differ at one end; a read error may be behind it. Other nucleotide sequences from this sample produce the same CDR3. The rearrangement uses TRBV5-4 and TRBJ2-5; TRBD1 matches 8 bases. From germline, CDR1 is SGHNT and CDR2 YYREEE (reference sequence). This CDR3 contains 14 residues. DNA for the CDR3: TGCGCCAGCAGCTACGACAGGGGCCAAGAGACCCAGTACTTC. Its protein is CASSYDRGQETQYF.

The gene calls are TRBV5-6 and TRBJ2-1, with D possibly being TRBD2 (5 bases). Trimming removed 4 bases at V and 0 bases at J, with 14 bases between. CDR3 length: 16 amino acids. Germline CDR1 SGHDT, CDR2 YYEEEE. The CDR3 sequence: CASSGERFSSYNEQFF. The CDR3 DNA follows: TGTGCCAGCAGCGGAGAGCGGTTTAGCTCCTACAATGAGCAGTTCTTC.

CDR3 in DNA: TGTGCCAGCAGACCACCCGGGACAGGGCTCGGCTACACCTTC. It yields the protein CASRPPGTGLGYTF. The chain uses TRBV5-6 and TRBJ1-2; 9 bases are shared with TRBD1. V lost 5 bases, J lost 8 bases, and 10 bases stayed unmatched. Looked up from germline, CDR1 is SGHDT and CDR2 is YYEEEE. The CDR3 runs to 14 residues.

The rearrangement uses TRBV30 and TRBJ1-2, with D unresolved. Germline V gene data show CDR1 as GTSNPN and CDR2 as SVGIG (reference sequence). V was cut by 3 bases and J by 4 bases, with 15 bases left in between. The CDR3 spans 14 residues. The CDR3 region has the DNA TGTGCCTGGAGCGCATTGCAGGACGGCTATGGCTACACCTTC. Translation: CAWSALQDGYGYTF.

The chain uses TRBV5-6 and TRBJ1-5, with 7 bases fitting TRBD1. The CDR3 consists of 16 residues. Germline CDR1 reads SGHDT; CDR2 reads YYEEEE. Trimming cost V 4 bases and J 3 bases; bases outside gene matches: 10. Here the CDR3 reads CASSRQTGKTNQPQHF. Here the CDR3 DNA reads TGTGCCAGCAGCCGGCAGACAGGGAAGACCAATCAGCCCCAGCATTTT.

The chain joins TRBV10-3 to TRBJ1-5; TRBD1 is a possible D gene (6 bases). Germline V CDR1 and CDR2: ENHRY, SYGVKD. Trimming pared 5 bases from V and 2 bases from J, leaving 10 bases between. This CDR3 has 14 amino acids. The CDR3 sequence is CAISQGTGNQPQHF. CDR3 sequence (DNA): TGTGCCATCAGTCAGGGGACGGGCAATCAGCCCCAGCATTTT.

The CDR3 loop reads CASSLGTSETDTQYF. Here the CDR3 DNA reads TGTGCCAGCAGCTTGGGGACTAGCGAAACAGATACGCAGTATTTT. The V call is TRBV5-6, the J call TRBJ2-3, with 9 bases fitting TRBD2. CDR3 size: 15 residues. V lost 0 bases to trimming and J lost 3 bases; unmatched junction nucleotides: 2. The germline V gene encodes CDR1 SGHDT and CDR2 YYEEEE.

The V gene is TRBV5-6, the J gene TRBJ2-2; D unclear. CDR1 and CDR2 from the germline V gene are SGHDT and YYEEEE. The CDR3 length is 13 residues. With 2 bases removed from V and 5 bases from J, the gap between germline ends came to 7 bases. CDR3 in amino acids: CASSFSGTGELFF. The CDR3 bases are TGTGCCAGCAGCTTCTCCGGAACCGGGGAGCTGTTTTTT.

This clone was observed once. V gene TRBV7-9 combines with J gene TRBJ2-7; 9 bases are shared with TRBD1. V trimming: 4 bases; J trimming: 6 bases; junction bases outside the gene matches: 19. From germline, CDR1 is SEHNR and CDR2 FQNEAQ (reference sequence). The length of the CDR3 is 18 residues. DNA of the CDR3: TGTGCCAGCAGCTCGAAACTCCCTTTCGGGACAGGGTCTTTCGAGCAGTACTTC. Protein product: CASSSKLPFGTGSFEQYF.

A remark on this clone: At one boundary the junction diverges from the germline segment, which might be a read error. The chain employs TRBV9 and TRBJ1-1, with D possibly matching TRBD1 (5 bases). This CDR3 region has 13 residues. Per the germline V gene, CDR1 is SGDLS and CDR2 is YYNGEE. For the CDR3, the DNA is TGTGCCGGCAGTATTGGGACGGCCACTGAAGCTTTCTTT. It translates to CAGSIGTATEAFF.

The rearrangement links TRBV19 to TRBJ1-5; 7 nucleotides align to TRBD1. The junction had 7 bases not matched to a gene; V was cut back by 5 bases and J by 3 bases. The CDR3 is made up of 15 amino acids. Germline CDR1 is LNHDA and CDR2 is SQIVND (reference sequence). The CDR3 sequence: CASSFIQGPNQPQHF. In DNA, the CDR3 is TGTGCCAGTAGTTTCATACAGGGGCCCAATCAGCCCCAGCATTTT.

This chain joins TRBV11-2 and TRBJ2-4; tentatively, D is TRBD2 (6 bases). From germline, CDR1 is SGHAT and CDR2 FQNNGV. Trimming stripped 5 bases from V and 6 bases from J, with 23 bases between. CDR3 length: 17 amino acids. Written as DNA, the CDR3 is TGTGCCAGCAGCGTCCGGGACTCCCCGTCGCGGCCAAACATTCAGTACTTC. Translated: CASSVRDSPSRPNIQYF.

The CDR3: CASSGDGNYGYTF. The CDR3 DNA is TGTGCCAGCAGCGGGGACGGGAACTATGGCTACACCTTC. V and J are TRBV6-5 and TRBJ1-2; D is perhaps TRBD1 (5 bases). The CDR3 consists of 13 residues. The V end was cut by 6 bases, the J end by 2 bases, with 10 bases between. CDR1 is MNHEY, CDR2 SVGAGI, per germline.